In its sample, the clone carrying this TCR beta chain was seen a few times. Germline V gene data show CDR1 as SEHNR and CDR2 as FQNEAQ (reference sequence). With V trimmed by 4 bases and J by 3 bases, 8 bases remained unmatched. The CDR3 is 15 amino acids. This specimen comes from a study of blood T cell repertoires in COVID-19. Original data processing: Researchers report that nucleated cell counts were estimated from reference gene primer amplification. Only in-frame clones appear in the TCRdb table, and some are missing; sequencing was by immunoSEQ multiplex PCR. The V and J calls and the clone size are those of that table, but D and trimming were determined from the DNA. The table includes about 300,000 clones, approximately 82% detected once.

This chain uses TRBV7-9 with TRBJ2-7, with TRBD1 matching over 8 bases. This receptor was taken from a woman in her fifties or sixties with acute or convalescent COVID-19. Source material: peripheral blood. CDR3 in DNA: TGTGCCAGCAGCTCGTCGACAGGGGAGAGCTACGAGCAGTACTTC. It yields the protein CASSSSTGESYEQYF.